These 18 T cell receptor beta chains came from one sample sequenced in a study of patients and donors after allogeneic stem cell transplantation. TCRdb re-analysed the RT-PCR reads in MiXCR, keeping a single row per CDR3 protein. This sample carries hundreds of thousands of distinct CDR3 sequences, about a sixth of them seen once, and the ten largest clones take roughly 7.2%. Sequencing was performed on blood, either unsorted or a sorted T cell fraction (not recorded which). All receptors derive from a human donor who was either an allogeneic HSCT recipient or a stem cell or donor lymphocyte infusion donor (not recorded which). It is not recorded whose cells these are; they may come from a transplant donor.

This clonotype was counted between two and nine times. This rearrangement joins TRBV7-9 to TRBJ1-2; D uncertain. V lost 2 bases and J lost 4, with 8 bases in between. The CDR3 is made up of 13 amino acids. CDR1 is SEHNR, CDR2 FQNEAQ, per germline (reference sequence). DNA of the CDR3: TGTGCCAGCAGCTTACAGGAGTCCTATGGCTACACCTTC. Translating gives CASSLQESYGYTF. Combining the CDR3 with reference TRBV7-9 and TRBJ1-2 gives the whole variable domain DTGVSQNPRHKITKRGQNVTFRCDPISEHNRLYWYRQTLGQGPEFLTYFQNEAQLEKSRLLSDRFSAERPKGSFSTLEIQRTEQGDSAMYLCASSLQESYGYTFGSGTRLTVV.

J is TRBJ2-2 and V is TRBV5-5; TRBD1 is a possible D gene (5 bases). The germline V gene encodes CDR1 SGHKS and CDR2 YYEKEE (reference sequence). This CDR3 spans 13 amino acids. The CDR3 bases are TGTGCGGGGCAGGGTATGGGCACCGGGGAGCTGTTTTTT. This encodes CAGQGMGTGELFF.

The rearrangement uses TRBV15 and TRBJ2-7; the D gene is possibly TRBD1 (6 bases). The CDR3 has 13 residues. The ends were cut back, 8 bases at V and 3 bases at J, with 14 bases in the middle. Germline V gene sequence: CDR1 LNHNV, CDR2 YYDKDF (reference sequence). CDR3 sequence: CATAPTGNYEQYF. For the CDR3, the DNA is TGTGCCACCGCACCGACAGGTAACTACGAGCAGTACTTC.

This clonotype was detected only a few times. The V call is TRBV25-1, the J call TRBJ1-1; TRBD1 agrees at 9 bases. The CDR3 sequence is 12 residues long. Unmatched junction bases numbered 4, after V lost 5 bases and J lost 9 bases. Germline CDR1 MGHDK, CDR2 SYGVNS. CDR3 in amino acids: CASSSYRGQAFF. The CDR3 nucleotides read TGTGCCAGCAGTTCATACAGGGGGCAAGCTTTCTTT.

This clonotype has more than one count but fewer than ten. This chain connects TRBV7-9 to TRBJ2-7; D perhaps matches TRBD2 (5 bases). The germline CDR1 and CDR2 sequences are SEHNR and FQNEAQ (reference sequence). Deletions cut 1 base from V and 4 bases from J, with 17 bases between. The CDR3 runs to 16 residues. The CDR3 reads CASSLDTPRGTYEQYF. Written as DNA, the CDR3 is TGTGCCAGCAGCTTAGATACCCCTCGGGGAACTTACGAGCAGTACTTC.

The chain uses TRBV7-9 and TRBJ2-5; 7 bases are a match to TRBD1. CDR1 is SEHNR, CDR2 FQNEAQ, per germline (reference sequence). Losses at the gene ends were 7 bases for V and 4 bases for J; bases not matched to a gene: 12. This CDR3 is 15 amino acids long. The CDR3 nucleotides read TGTGCCAGCAACCGGGACAGCATATACGGAGAGACCCAGTACTTC. Translated: CASNRDSIYGETQYF.

This clonotype was detected a few times. V gene TRBV5-1 combines with J gene TRBJ1-2; D gene ambiguous. V dropped 1 base and J dropped 1 base, with 11 bases sitting between them. Germline CDR1 SGHRS, CDR2 YFSETQ. CDR3 length equals 15 residues. The CDR3 reads CASSLSRTYNYGYTF. The CDR3 nucleotides read TGCGCCAGCAGCTTGTCACGGACTTATAACTATGGCTACACCTTC.

This chain uses TRBV27 with TRBJ1-2; 8 bases align to TRBD1. The junction had 10 bases not matched to a gene; V was cut back by 3 bases and J by 7 bases. Per germline, CDR1 MNHEY and CDR2 SMNVEV (reference sequence). The CDR3 has 15 residues. The CDR3 DNA sequence: TGTGCCAGCAGTTTTCTCCAGGACAGGGCCCGTGGCTACACCTTC. Its translation: CASSFLQDRARGYTF.

V and J are TRBV10-3 and TRBJ1-1; TRBD1 matches 11 bases. Germline loops: CDR1 ENHRY, CDR2 SYGVKD. The junction had 4 bases not matched to a gene; V was cut back by 7 bases and J by 0 bases. The CDR3 runs 15 residues. CDR3 in DNA: TGTGCCATCAAAGGACAGGGGGCGATGAACACTGAAGCTTTCTTT. Translated, it gives CAIKGQGAMNTEAFF.

The chain has TRBV6-1 and TRBJ1-6, with D tentatively TRBD1 (5 bases). The V gene lost 5 bases and the J gene lost 9 bases, with 23 bases spanning the gap. From germline, CDR1 is MNHNS and CDR2 SASEGT. The CDR3 spans 17 residues. The CDR3 sequence is CASSKTRPRDLTSPLHF. The CDR3 nucleotides are TGTGCCAGCAGTAAAACGCGCCCCAGGGATCTGACTTCACCCCTCCACTTT.

The chain recombines TRBV11-3 with TRBJ2-2, with D perhaps TRBD1 (6 bases). The CDR3 is made up of 15 amino acids. V lost 8 bases and J lost 0, with 13 bases in between. CDR1 is SGHNT, CDR2 YENEEA, per germline. The CDR3 DNA reads TGTGCCAGCCACCTTGGGACAACGAACACCGGGGAGCTGTTTTTT. The encoded protein is CASHLGTTNTGELFF. The full variable domain, rest sourced from reference TRBV11-3 and TRBJ2-2, is EAGVVQSPRYKIIEKKQPVAFWCNPISGHNTLYWYLQNLGQGPELLIRYENEEAVDDSQLPKDRFSAERLKGVDSTLKIQPAELGDSAVYLCASHLGTTNTGELFFGEGSRLTVL.

The genes are TRBV5-1 and TRBJ1-1; D gene unclear. The CDR3 length is 14 residues. Between the trimmed V and J ends, which lost 4 bases and 1 base, there was a span of 11 bases. Germline-derived CDR1 and CDR2 are SGHRS and YFSETQ. This CDR3 is CASSRLDKNTEAFF. As DNA, the CDR3 is TGCGCCAGCAGCCGGCTCGACAAGAACACTGAAGCTTTCTTT.

This clonotype has only a few counts. The rearrangement joins TRBV5-1 to TRBJ2-5; D is possibly TRBD2 (7 bases). Germline assignment: CDR1 SGHRS and CDR2 YFSETQ. CDR3 size: 14 residues. Trimming took 4 bases from V and 4 from J, leaving 14 bases between them. CDR3 protein: CASSVRGGGETQYF. The CDR3, as DNA: TGCGCCAGCAGCGTTCGGGGAGGGGGAGAGACCCAGTACTTC. The whole variable domain, remainder taken from reference TRBV5-1 and TRBJ2-5, is KAGVTQTPRYLIKTRGQQVTLSCSPISGHRSVSWYQQTPGQGLQFLFEYFSETQRNKGNFPGRFSGRQFSNSRSEMNVSTLELGDSALYLCASSVRGGGETQYFGPGTRLLVL.

This rearrangement joins TRBV7-8 to TRBJ1-1; D not resolved. V was cut by 1 base and J by 3 bases, with 15 bases left in between. CDR3 size: 16 residues. Germline V gene lookup returns CDR1 SGHVS and CDR2 FQNEAQ. The CDR3 loop reads CASSLEGYNPDTEAFF. The CDR3 DNA reads TGTGCCAGCAGCTTAGAGGGTTATAACCCGGACACTGAAGCTTTCTTT.

The chain couples TRBV7-9 to TRBJ2-7, with TRBD1 as a possible D gene (7 bases). Germline CDR1 SEHNR, CDR2 FQNEAQ (reference sequence). Trimming shortened V by 5 bases and J by 1 base, and 15 bases separated the two germline ends. There are 15 residues in the CDR3. The CDR3, as DNA: TGTGCCAGCAGCCTTGGGCGGGACAGATCCTACGAGCAGTACTTC. Its translation is CASSLGRDRSYEQYF.

This clonotype was seen more than once but under ten times. V and J are TRBV5-1 and TRBJ2-3; D may be TRBD2 (6 bases). The V end lost 0 bases, the J end lost 6 bases, and 8 bases lay between the germline ends. Germline CDR1 SGHRS, CDR2 YFSETQ. The CDR3 spans 13 residues. CDR3 sequence: CASSLASEDTQYF. DNA of the CDR3: TGCGCCAGCAGCTTGGCTAGCGAGGATACGCAGTATTTT. Combining the CDR3 with reference TRBV5-1 and TRBJ2-3 gives the whole variable domain KAGVTQTPRYLIKTRGQQVTLSCSPISGHRSVSWYQQTPGQGLQFLFEYFSETQRNKGNFPGRFSGRQFSNSRSEMNVSTLELGDSALYLCASSLASEDTQYFGPGTRLTVL.

V usage is TRBV25-1 and J usage is TRBJ2-7; 10 positions agree with TRBD1. Unmatched junction bases numbered 11, after V lost 1 base and J lost 5 bases. Looked up from germline, CDR1 is MGHDK and CDR2 is SYGVNS. The CDR3 runs 17 residues. For the CDR3, the DNA is TGTGCCAGCAGTGAATCATTAAGGGGGGACAGGGGCCACGAGCAGTACTTC. Its translation is CASSESLRGDRGHEQYF.

This clonotype has at least ten counts. J is TRBJ2-3 and V is TRBV12-3 or TRBV12-4; the D is unclear. The V end was cut by 6 bases, the J end by 1 base, with 8 bases between. This CDR3 is built from 13 residues. The CDR3 nucleotides read TGTGCCAGCAGGGGTCCCCGCACAGATACGCAGTATTTT. This sequence encodes CASRGPRTDTQYF.